This T cell receptor beta chain originates from a study of T cell changes during pregnancy in multiple sclerosis. Profiling relied on immunoSEQ multiplex PCR, and the TCRdb table lists in-frame clones only, not all of them. The sample includes 91,000 or so clones, over 80% of them seen just once. The CDR3 loop spans 15 amino acids. In germline, CDR1 is MDHEN, CDR2 SYDVKM. V was clipped by 4 bases and J by 2 bases; unmatched bases: 4. The chain has TRBV28 and TRBJ1-3, with 8 positions matching TRBD1. The origin of this receptor is a female donor with multiple sclerosis, enrolled in a pregnancy study. This sample comprised peripheral blood, obtained after pregnancy. As DNA, the CDR3 is TGTGCCAGCAGTTCCCCGACAGGGGCTGGAAACACCATATATTTT. It translates to CASSSPTGAGNTIYF.